Listed here are 3 T cell receptor beta chains from one sample, sequenced in a study of Graves' ophthalmopathy and Graves' hyperthyroidism. Amplification of the TCR beta CDR3 regions used RNA transcripts (as template). HTBI-primed RT-PCR formed the first round, and a multiplex PCR formed the second. One entry per CDR3 protein, called by TCRdb with MiXCR from the multiplex PCR reads. The top ten hold about 4.9% of the sample, which has tens of thousands of distinct CDR3 sequences, roughly 46% seen once. The sequenced sample was peripheral blood. The receptors derive from an adult woman with Graves' ophthalmopathy.

The V gene is TRBV20-1, the J gene TRBJ2-7, with D unclear. The CDR3 sequence is 13 residues long. Trimming stripped 6 bases from V and 6 bases from J, with 18 bases between. Germline V gene data show CDR1 as DFQATT and CDR2 as SNEGSKA (reference sequence). CDR3 nucleotides: TGCAGTGCAGCCCTCGACCCCAAGGGCGAGCAGTACTTC. Translation gives CSAALDPKGEQYF.

CDR3 DNA sequence: TGTGCCAGCAGCTTAGATGGGGGGCTAAACTACGAGCAGTTCTTC. It specifies CASSLDGGLNYEQFF. The genes are TRBV7-2 and TRBJ2-1; either TRBD1 or TRBD2 may fit D (6 bases each). V was trimmed by 1 base and J by 10 bases, leaving 17 bases between them. There are 15 residues in the CDR3. Germline V gene data show CDR1 as SGHTA and CDR2 as FQGNSA.

This sequence joins TRBV28 and TRBJ2-4; D is undetermined. V was pared by 4 bases and J by 9 bases, with 16 bases between. The length of the CDR3 is 14 residues. Germline-derived CDR1 and CDR2 are MDHEN and SYDVKM. The CDR3 region is CASSSLSPDRIQYF. CDR3 sequence (DNA): TGTGCCAGCAGTTCACTATCCCCAGACCGCATTCAGTACTTC.